Following are 16 T cell receptor beta chains from one sample sequenced in a study of T-cell reconstitution after alpha-beta-depleted transplantation in children. For TCRbeta, the library was prepared with unique molecular identifiers. In TCRdb, the PCR reads were re-called with MiXCR into one record per CDR3 protein. This table holds 800,000 to 1,000,000 distinct CDR3 sequences, less than 30% found once. Sample: PBMCs, mostly from graft donor cells, taken 360 days after TCRalphabeta/CD19-depleted stem cell transplant. These receptors came from a boy in the first two years of life who had a stem cell transplant for SCID, so the T cells may come from the graft donor.

This clonotype was recorded many times. The chain uses TRBV18 and TRBJ1-1, with TRBD1 as a possible D gene (5 bases). In germline, CDR1 is KGHSH, CDR2 LQKENI. V lost 3 bases and J 5 bases, leaving 10 bases between the germline ends. CDR3 length: 13 residues. The CDR3 loop is CASSPTRGTEAFF. The CDR3 DNA reads as TGTGCCAGCTCACCTACGAGGGGAACTGAAGCTTTCTTT.

The rearrangement links TRBV7-8 to TRBJ2-7; D is uncertain. CDR3 size: 14 residues. V was trimmed by 0 bases and J by 6 bases, leaving 12 bases between them. Germline CDR1 and CDR2: SGHVS and FQNEAQ. The CDR3 DNA reads TGTGCCAGCAGCTTAGCGGTTTGGGCGTCCGAGCAGTACTTC. It yields the protein CASSLAVWASEQYF.

A single count supports this clonotype. This chain joins TRBV29-1 and TRBJ1-1; TRBD1 might be the D (5 bases). Trimming took off 7 bases at V and 12 bases at J, with 21 bases between the two ends. Germline CDR1 SQVTM, CDR2 ANQGSEA. The CDR3 contains 12 residues. CDR3 amino acids: CSAKGDTLKTFF. For the CDR3, the DNA is TGCAGCGCAAAAGGGGATACACTGAAAACTTTCTTT.

The chain recombines TRBV20-1 with TRBJ2-3; no clear D. This CDR3 comprises 15 residues. V was shortened by 1 base and J by 1 base, with 12 bases between the two germline ends. CDR1 and CDR2 from the germline V gene are DFQATT and SNEGSKA (reference sequence). CDR3 in amino acids: CSARGLSEGTDTQYF. CDR3 nucleotides: TGCAGTGCTAGAGGACTCAGCGAGGGCACAGATACGCAGTATTTT.

V is TRBV6-1 and J is TRBJ1-2, with TRBD1 matching over 7 bases. This CDR3 is 15 amino acids long. Germline CDR1 MNHNS, CDR2 SASEGT. The ends lost 6 bases at V and 1 base at J; junction bases unmatched: 8. DNA of the CDR3: TGTGCCAGCAGGATACAGGGGAGTTTTAACTATGGCTACACCTTC. Translating gives CASRIQGSFNYGYTF.

A few counts support this clonotype. CDR3 DNA sequence: TGTGCCAGCAGTTTCCCCTTAGCGGGGACCGGGGAGCTGTTTTTT. This translates into CASSFPLAGTGELFF. V is TRBV12-3 or TRBV12-4 and J is TRBJ2-2; 8 bases line up with TRBD2. The CDR3 has 15 residues. J gave up 5 bases and V 3 bases, and 5 bases lay outside the gene matches.

There are a few counts of this clonotype. The gene calls are TRBV10-1 and TRBJ2-1, with 7 nucleotides matching TRBD2. The V gene's germline CDR1 is WNHNN and CDR2 SYGVQD (reference sequence). V lost 0 bases to trimming and J lost 8 bases; unmatched junction nucleotides: 7. There are 15 residues in the CDR3. The CDR3 spells CASSESSGRGDEQFF. CDR3 DNA sequence: TGCGCCAGCAGTGAGTCGAGCGGCCGGGGGGATGAGCAGTTCTTC.

The chain combines TRBV28 with TRBJ2-3; 8 nucleotides match TRBD2. The CDR3 is 13 amino acids. J was trimmed by 5 bases and V by 11 bases; bases with no gene match: 9. Per the germline V gene, CDR1 is MDHEN and CDR2 is SYDVKM. Here the CDR3 reads CAARGADKDTQYF. The CDR3 DNA sequence: TGTGCCGCGCGGGGGGCCGATAAAGATACGCAGTATTTT.

This sequence joins TRBV5-1 and TRBJ2-3, with 8 positions matching TRBD1. V was clipped by 0 bases and J by 4 bases; unmatched bases: 4. Looked up from germline, CDR1 is SGHRS and CDR2 is YFSETQ. This CDR3 contains 15 residues. In nucleotides, the CDR3 is TGCGCCAGCAGCTTGGAGGACAGGGTAGCAGATACGCAGTATTTT. Translation gives CASSLEDRVADTQYF.

The chain employs TRBV20-1 and TRBJ1-4, with 8 nucleotides matching TRBD1. CDR1 is DFQATT and CDR2 is SNEGSKA in the germline V gene (reference sequence). V lost 1 base to trimming and J lost 5 bases; unmatched junction nucleotides: 9. The CDR3 is 16 amino acids. In DNA form, the CDR3 reads TGCAGTGCTAGAGGACTCGACAGGGGAAAGAATGAAAAACTGTTTTTT. Translated, it gives CSARGLDRGKNEKLFF.

The J gene is TRBJ1-4, the V gene TRBV4-1; D not certain. CDR3 size: 12 residues. Trimming removed 0 bases from V and 12 bases from J, with 8 bases in between. Looked up from germline, CDR1 is MGHRA and CDR2 is YSYEKL. The chain's CDR3 is CASSQEGRELFF. The CDR3 nucleotides are TGCGCCAGCAGCCAAGAGGGAAGGGAACTGTTTTTT.

This chain links TRBV18 with TRBJ2-5; 8 bases map to TRBD1. V shed 0 bases and J 2 bases; nucleotides not matched to a gene: 5. CDR3 length: 16 amino acids. Germline CDR1 is KGHSH and CDR2 is LQKENI. The CDR3 DNA sequence: TGTGCCAGCTCACCACCGGCTGGACAGGGACAAGAGACCCAGTACTTC. This gives the protein CASSPPAGQGQETQYF.

This chain links TRBV6-1 with TRBJ2-1, with 9 bases identical to TRBD1. The V and J ends lost 9 bases and 5 bases, in that order; junction bases with no gene match: 11. Germline CDR1 MNHNS, CDR2 SASEGT. CDR3 length: 15 amino acids. The CDR3 loop reads CASTTGDRVDNEQFF. In DNA, the CDR3 is TGTGCCAGTACTACCGGGGACAGGGTCGACAATGAGCAGTTCTTC.

The rearrangement uses TRBV28 and TRBJ2-3; D is perhaps TRBD1 (6 bases). The CDR3 length is 14 residues. Germline CDR1 MDHEN, CDR2 SYDVKM. Trimming took 5 bases from V and 4 from J, leaving 13 bases between them. CDR3 coding DNA: TGTGCCAGCAGTACAAGGACAGAGGCAGATACGCAGTATTTT. Residues: CASSTRTEADTQYF.

This rearrangement joins TRBV5-5 to TRBJ2-7, with a tentative D call TRBD1 (6 bases). This CDR3 is built from 15 residues. Germline lookup yields CDR1 SGHKS and CDR2 YYEKEE (reference sequence). Trimming shortened V by 4 bases and J by 6 bases, and 20 bases separated the two germline ends. The CDR3 sequence: CASSSRDIWAVEQYF. The CDR3 DNA reads as TGTGCCAGCAGCAGCAGGGACATTTGGGCGGTCGAGCAGTACTTC.

The rearrangement links TRBV24-1 to TRBJ2-1, with 10 bases matching TRBD2. The J segment lost 3 bases and the V segment lost 2 bases, leaving 9 bases of the junction unmatched. The CDR3 is 18 residues long. Germline assignment: CDR1 KGHDR and CDR2 SFDVKD. The DNA of the CDR3 is TGTGCCACCAGTGATTCAGGACGAACTAGCGGGGTCTACAATGAGCAGTTCTTC. It is translated as CATSDSGRTSGVYNEQFF.